This TCR beta chain was identified during a study of cytomegalovirus exposure and HLA in healthy donors. Germline CDR1 reads SNHLY; CDR2 reads FYNNEI. The CDR3 loop spans 15 amino acids. V lost 10 bases, J lost 2 bases, and 20 bases lay in between. Primers: 60 Vbeta forward and 13 Jbeta reverse. Method: immunoSEQ multiplex PCR; TCRdb's copy keeps in-frame clones and lacks some. This table has fewer than 200,000 clones, about 79% appearing once. The chain is built from TRBV2 and TRBJ2-5; D might be TRBD2 (5 bases). Sequencing used PBMCs. The receptor's source is a woman in her fifties or sixties in good health and CMV-seropositive. The CDR3 sequence: CATDGGGAIQETQYF. CDR3 in DNA: TGTGCCACCGACGGTGGAGGCGCAATTCAAGAGACCCAGTACTTC.